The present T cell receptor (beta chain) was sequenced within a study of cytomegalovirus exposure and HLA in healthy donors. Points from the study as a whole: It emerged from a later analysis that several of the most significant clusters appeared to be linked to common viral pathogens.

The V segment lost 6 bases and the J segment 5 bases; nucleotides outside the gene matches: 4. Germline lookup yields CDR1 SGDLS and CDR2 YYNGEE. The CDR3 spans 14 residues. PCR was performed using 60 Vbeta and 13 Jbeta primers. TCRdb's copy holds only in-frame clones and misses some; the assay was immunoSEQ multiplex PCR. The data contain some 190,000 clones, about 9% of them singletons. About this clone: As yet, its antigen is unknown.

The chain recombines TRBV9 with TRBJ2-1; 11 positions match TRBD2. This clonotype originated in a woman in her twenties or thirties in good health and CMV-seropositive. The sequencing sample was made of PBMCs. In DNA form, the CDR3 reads TGTGCCAGCACCGGGACTAGCGGAAACAATGAGCAGTTCTTC. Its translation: CASTGTSGNNEQFF.